Listed here is a single T cell receptor (beta chain). Its target is not known. The data stem from a study of CD8+ T cells in alopecia areata. The study, taken as a whole, reports: With one nonresponder, baseline CD8+ expansion's link to response remains uncertain.

Indicated treatment: oral pan-JAK inhibitor, 5-10 mg twice daily. Researchers gathered lesional scalp punch biopsies and peripheral blood from patients with alopecia areata. The germline gives CDR1 GTSNPN, CDR2 SVGIG (reference sequence). The CDR3 sequence is 11 residues long. V lost 8 bases, J lost 4 bases, and 11 bases lay in between. TCR sequencing used cDNA made by reverse transcription of extracted RNA. The assay was immunoSEQ multiplex PCR, and TCRdb's table has in-frame clones only and misses some. The sample shows 60,000 to 85,000 clones, approximately 66% of them seen only once. The receptor was derived from a human donor with alopecia areata. The chain combines TRBV30 with TRBJ2-5; D gene ambiguous. Sample: CD8+ T cells sorted from blood, taken at week 24, from a patient treated with tofacitinib. CDR3 DNA sequence: TGTGCCGGTTATGACGGAGAGACCCAGTACTTC. Encoded protein: CAGYDGETQYF. Complete variable domain (other parts from reference TRBV30 and TRBJ2-5): SQTIHQWPATLVQPVGSPLSLECTVEGTSNPNLYWYRQAAGRGLQLLFYSVGIGQISSEVPQNLSASRPQDRQFILSSKKLLLSDSGFYLCAGYDGETQYFGPGTRLLVL.